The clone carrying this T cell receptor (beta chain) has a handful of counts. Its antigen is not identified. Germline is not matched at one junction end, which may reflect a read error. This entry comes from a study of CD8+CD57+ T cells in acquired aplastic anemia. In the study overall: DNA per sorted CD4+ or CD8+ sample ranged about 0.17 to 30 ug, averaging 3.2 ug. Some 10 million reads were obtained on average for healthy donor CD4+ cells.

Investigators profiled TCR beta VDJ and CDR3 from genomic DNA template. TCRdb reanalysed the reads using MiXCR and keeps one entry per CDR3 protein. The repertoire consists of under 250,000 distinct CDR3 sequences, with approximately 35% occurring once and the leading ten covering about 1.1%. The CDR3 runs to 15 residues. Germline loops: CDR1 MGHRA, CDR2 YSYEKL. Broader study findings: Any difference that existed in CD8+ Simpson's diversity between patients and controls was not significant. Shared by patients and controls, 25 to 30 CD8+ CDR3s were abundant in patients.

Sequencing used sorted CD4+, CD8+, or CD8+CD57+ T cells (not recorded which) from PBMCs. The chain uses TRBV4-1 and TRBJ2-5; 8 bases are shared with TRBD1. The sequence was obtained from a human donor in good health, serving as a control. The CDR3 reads CAGSQRTGNQETQYF. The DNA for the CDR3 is TGCGCCGGCAGCCAACGGACAGGGAACCAAGAGACCCAGTACTTC.